The 25 T cell receptor beta chains below come from one sample, sequenced in a study of T cells in Graves' hyperthyroidism and ophthalmopathy (dated by TCRdb to about 2019). Libraries were prepared through multiplex PCR. These reads were obtained on an Illumina HiSeq 2000. The TCR beta CDR3 regions were amplified from RNA transcripts. A first-round RT-PCR of the TCR CDR3 used the HTBI primer set with the Qiagen OneStep RT-PCR kit. TCRdb reprocessing: public reads trimmed at Q25 with fastp, clones called with MiXCR, in-frame beta chains kept. Each entry merges the rows of one CDR3 protein and shows their most common DNA and genes. For this sample there are over 120,000 distinct CDR3 sequences; roughly 23% appear just once. Together, the top ten hold about 67% of the sample. The specimen sequenced was blood. The origin of the receptors is a woman aged 50 to 65 with Graves' hyperthyroidism that later progressed to Graves' ophthalmopathy.

This clonotype was counted many times. This chain links TRBV12-3 or TRBV12-4 with TRBJ1-1, with 7 bases identical to TRBD1. The CDR3 extends over 15 amino acids. V shed 6 bases and J 0 bases; nucleotides not matched to a gene: 7. The CDR3 DNA is TGTGCCAGCAGGTCTCTAGGACAGGTGAACACTGAAGCTTTCTTT. This encodes CASRSLGQVNTEAFF.

This clonotype showed up many times. The rearrangement joins TRBV6-1 to TRBJ2-7; 8 nucleotides line up with TRBD1. The CDR3 is 14 amino acids. V lost 3 bases, J lost 7 bases, and 8 bases stayed unmatched. CDR1 MNHNS and CDR2 SASEGT come from the germline V gene. CDR3 in DNA: TGTGCCAGCAGTGATTTTGCAGGGGGCGGAGAGCAGTACTTC. Protein product: CASSDFAGGGEQYF.

This clonotype was observed many times. The V call is TRBV18, the J call TRBJ2-5; no clear D gene. Germline V lookup: CDR1 KGHSH, CDR2 LQKENI. Trimming cost V 6 bases and J 1 base, with 9 bases left between them. This CDR3 contains 13 residues. CDR3 amino acids: CASSKRSQETQYF. CDR3 DNA sequence: TGTGCCAGCTCGAAACGGAGCCAAGAGACCCAGTACTTC.

The chain uses TRBV12-5 and TRBJ2-5; TRBD2 is a possible D gene (6 bases). The CDR3 is made up of 16 amino acids. The V end was cut by 4 bases, the J end by 5 bases, with 20 bases between. The V gene's germline CDR1 is LGHNT and CDR2 FRNRAP. CDR3 DNA sequence: TGTGCTAGTGGTTCGACCGTTCAAGGGGCGGGGGAGACCCAGTACTTC. Its protein is CASGSTVQGAGETQYF.

The chain has TRBV28 and TRBJ2-3; 10 positions match TRBD2. The CDR3 has 16 residues. The V and J ends lost 8 bases and 1 base, in that order; junction bases with no gene match: 9. The germline V gene has CDR1 MDHEN and CDR2 SYDVKM. The CDR3, as DNA: TGTGCCAGCCCCCCTAGCGGGGGAATTGGCACAGATACGCAGTATTTT. Amino acids: CASPPSGGIGTDTQYF.

In regard to this clonotype: A much larger clonotype is one base distant, so this may be a read error. The chain recombines TRBV27 with TRBJ1-1; D might be TRBD1 (5 bases). Germline CDR1 is MNHEY and CDR2 is SMNVEV (reference sequence). The CDR3 has 13 residues. The V gene lost 5 bases and the J gene lost 0 bases, with 7 bases spanning the gap. CDR3 region: CASSKGLNTEAFF. The DNA for the CDR3 is TGTGCCAGCAGTAAGGGGCTGAACACTGAAGCTTTCTTT.

This chain links TRBV5-1 with TRBJ1-2, with 7 bases matching TRBD1. The germline V gene encodes CDR1 SGHRS and CDR2 YFSETQ. The length of the CDR3 is 14 residues. The junction had 4 bases not matched to a gene; V was cut back by 3 bases and J by 2 bases. The DNA for the CDR3 is TGCGCCAGCAGCTGGGGAGGGGGCAACTATGGCTACACCTTC. This encodes CASSWGGGNYGYTF.

The chain carries TRBV7-9 and TRBJ1-2, with TRBD1 identical over 7 bases. Per the germline V gene, CDR1 is SEHNR and CDR2 is FQNEAQ (reference sequence). The CDR3 has 15 amino acids. V gave up 1 base and J gave up 5 bases; unmatched junction bases: 7. CDR3: CASSLELAGGYGYTF. Written as DNA, the CDR3 is TGTGCCAGCAGCTTAGAGCTCGCAGGGGGATATGGCTACACCTTC. The full variable domain, rest sourced from reference TRBV7-9 and TRBJ1-2, is DTGVSQNPRHKITKRGQNVTFRCDPISEHNRLYWYRQTLGQGPEFLTYFQNEAQLEKSRLLSDRFSAERPKGSFSTLEIQRTEQGDSAMYLCASSLELAGGYGYTFGSGTRLTVV.

This clonotype was recorded at least ten times. The chain couples TRBV7-2 to TRBJ2-1; 10 positions agree with TRBD2. V trimming: 2 bases; J trimming: 8 bases; junction bases outside the gene matches: 3. Germline V gene sequence: CDR1 SGHTA, CDR2 FQGNSA. The CDR3 loop spans 14 amino acids. The CDR3 region is CASSLWLAGDEQFF. For the CDR3, the DNA is TGTGCCAGCAGCTTATGGCTAGCGGGAGATGAGCAGTTCTTC.

With regard to this clonotype: A much larger clone differs by one base, so this may be a read error. The chain recombines TRBV27 with TRBJ1-2; perhaps TRBD1 as D (5 bases). The V end was cut by 0 bases, the J end by 3 bases, with 14 bases between. This CDR3 region has 16 residues. CDR1 and CDR2 (germline): MNHEY, SMNVEV (reference sequence). CDR3 in amino acids: CASSLSSSRGDYGYTF. The CDR3 region has the DNA TGTGCCAGCAGTTTATCTAGCTCCCGGGGGGACTATGGCTACACCTTC.

The chain carries TRBV5-1 and TRBJ1-2; 11 bases align to TRBD1. V shed 4 bases and J 8 bases; nucleotides not matched to a gene: 7. The length of the CDR3 is 14 residues. Germline CDR1 reads SGHRS; CDR2 reads YFSETQ. The CDR3 loop reads CASSVSGTGGGYTF. CDR3 in DNA: TGCGCCAGCAGCGTTTCCGGGACAGGGGGAGGCTACACCTTC.

This clonotype appeared many times. V usage is TRBV5-5 and J usage is TRBJ2-2, with 9 bases fitting TRBD2. With V trimmed by 4 bases and J by 4 bases, 2 bases remained unmatched. From germline, CDR1 is SGHKS and CDR2 YYEKEE (reference sequence). CDR3 size: 14 residues. The CDR3 is CASSPTSGTGELFF. DNA of the CDR3: TGTGCCAGCAGCCCGACTAGCGGCACCGGGGAGCTGTTTTTT.

The chain links TRBV9 to TRBJ2-2; a possible D gene is TRBD2 (6 bases). The CDR3 has 15 amino acids. Looked up from germline, CDR1 is SGDLS and CDR2 is YYNGEE. V lost 4 bases and J lost 5, with 15 bases in between. Written as DNA, the CDR3 is TGTGCCAGCAGCCCGGGACGGGAGAAAACCGGGGAGCTGTTTTTT. Protein: CASSPGREKTGELFF.

This clonotype was observed a few times. V is TRBV20-1 and J is TRBJ2-7; 7 bases are shared with TRBD2. V dropped 5 bases and J dropped 2; count of bases not matched to a gene: 9. CDR1 and CDR2 (germline): DFQATT, SNEGSKA (reference sequence). CDR3 length: 14 residues. CDR3 sequence reads: CSAPPAGEPYEQYF. For the CDR3, the DNA is TGCAGTGCTCCTCCTGCGGGAGAGCCCTACGAGCAGTACTTC.

This clonotype occurred many times. J is TRBJ1-3 and V is TRBV28, with D perhaps matching TRBD1 (6 bases). V was shortened by 2 bases and J by 6 bases, with 11 bases between the two germline ends. This CDR3 region has 14 residues. CDR1 is MDHEN, CDR2 SYDVKM, per germline. The CDR3 nucleotides are TGTGCCAGCAGTTTACAGGGGTCGTCAAACACCATATATTTT. Encoded protein: CASSLQGSSNTIYF.

This clonotype has a count of ten or more. The gene calls are TRBV19 and TRBJ1-4; weak D call: TRBD1 (6 bases). Trimming removed 7 bases from V and 6 bases from J, with 18 bases in between. The CDR3 covers 15 residues. From germline, CDR1 is LNHDA and CDR2 SQIVND (reference sequence). CDR3: CASTHWSGGDEKLFF. The CDR3 nucleotides read TGTGCCAGTACCCATTGGTCCGGGGGCGATGAAAAACTGTTTTTT.

This clonotype was counted many times. The genes are TRBV20-1 and TRBJ2-7, with 7 bases identical to TRBD2. Looked up from germline, CDR1 is DFQATT and CDR2 is SNEGSKA (reference sequence). The V segment lost 0 bases and the J segment 0 bases; nucleotides outside the gene matches: 5. The length of the CDR3 is 15 residues. The CDR3 DNA sequence: TGCAGTGCTAGAGACCCTAGCGGAAACTCCTACGAGCAGTACTTC. Translated, it gives CSARDPSGNSYEQYF.

The rearrangement uses TRBV30 and TRBJ1-1; TRBD1 is a possible D gene (6 bases). CDR1 and CDR2 from the germline V gene are GTSNPN and SVGIG (reference sequence). The CDR3 totals 13 residues. V lost 0 bases, J lost 4 bases, and 9 bases lay in between. The CDR3 loop reads CAWSVQGLTEAFF. The CDR3 nucleotides are TGTGCCTGGAGTGTACAGGGCCTCACTGAAGCTTTCTTT.

This clonotype showed up many times. The CDR3, as DNA: TGCGCCAGCAGCCTTGGGGGGCTCGGATCTGGGGCCAACGTCCTGACTTTC. Residues: CASSLGGLGSGANVLTF. This chain links TRBV10-1 with TRBJ2-6, with D perhaps TRBD1 or TRBD2 (6 bases each). This CDR3 spans 17 amino acids. Germline V lookup: CDR1 WNHNN, CDR2 SYGVQD (reference sequence). Trimming stripped 6 bases from V and 1 base from J, with 16 bases between.

This clonotype has ten or more counts. The chain joins TRBV15 to TRBJ1-1; D is unresolved. Germline lookup yields CDR1 LNHNV and CDR2 YYDKDF (reference sequence). Trimming removed 5 bases from V and 1 base from J, with 11 bases in between. The CDR3 contains 14 residues. The CDR3 spells CATSEGGRNTEAFF. CDR3 in DNA: TGTGCCACCAGCGAGGGAGGAAGGAACACTGAAGCTTTCTTT.

V gene TRBV19 combines with J gene TRBJ1-1; D unresolved. This CDR3 is 13 amino acids long. Germline assignment: CDR1 LNHDA and CDR2 SQIVND (reference sequence). Trimming left V 7 bases short and J 2 bases short, with 11 bases between. The CDR3 sequence is CASKRYLNTEAFF. DNA for the CDR3: TGTGCCAGTAAGCGTTACTTAAACACTGAAGCTTTCTTT.

This clonotype was recorded at least ten times. The CDR3 protein is CASSRTGGYYEQYF. The CDR3 nucleotides read TGTGCCAGCAGCCGTACGGGGGGCTACTACGAGCAGTACTTC. The chain carries TRBV27 and TRBJ2-7, with D possibly matching TRBD2 (7 bases). The ends were cut back, 6 bases at V and 3 bases at J, with 15 bases in the middle. The length of the CDR3 is 14 residues. The germline V gene encodes CDR1 MNHEY and CDR2 SMNVEV (reference sequence).

V usage is TRBV20-1 and J usage is TRBJ1-2; 7 bases are a match to TRBD1. CDR3 length: 14 residues. The trim removed 2 bases at V and 7 bases at J, leaving 10 bases unmatched. The V gene's germline CDR1 is DFQATT and CDR2 SNEGSKA (reference sequence). This chain's CDR3 is CSARLGDRVAGYTF. The CDR3 DNA reads as TGCAGTGCTAGACTCGGTGACAGGGTGGCTGGCTACACCTTC.

This rearrangement joins TRBV14 to TRBJ2-5; 7 nucleotides match TRBD2. CDR3 length equals 16 residues. CDR1 is SGHDN, CDR2 FVKESK, per germline. Trimming took 1 base from V and 7 from J; bases not matched to a gene: 12. CDR3 residues: CASSQGLAWTTGTQYF. CDR3 coding DNA: TGTGCCAGCAGCCAAGGACTAGCCTGGACCACCGGGACCCAGTACTTC.

The chain couples TRBV15 to TRBJ1-5; no reliable D call. V shed 1 base and J shed 2 bases, with 3 bases lying between them. Germline V gene lookup returns CDR1 LNHNV and CDR2 YYDKDF (reference sequence). The CDR3 consists of 13 residues. The CDR3 DNA follows: TGTGCCACCAGCAGAGGAGGCAATCAGCCCCAGCATTTT. Its protein product is CATSRGGNQPQHF.